This T cell receptor beta chain appears in the sequencing data of a study of T cell repertoires in cytomegalovirus infection. Background on the study: TCR beta signatures that were public indicated CMV infection and matching HLA type. Study-wide findings and caveats: Dominant in the ex vivo response were TCR beta clonotypes restricted by HLA-C and specific for CMV.

This clonotype occurred many times. Its antigen is as yet unknown. TCRdb fed the reads into MiXCR, producing one record per CDR3 protein. This table has 200,000 to 300,000 distinct CDR3 sequences, 9% to 15% appearing once. CDR1 and CDR2 (germline): MNHEY, SVGEGT. There are 16 residues in the CDR3. Deletions cut 7 bases from V and 1 base from J, with 14 bases between. The specimen was PBMCs. This TCR derives from a human donor in good health (CMV status not recorded). Some clones in this sample may be carry-over from other donors' samples. The chain employs TRBV6-2 or TRBV6-3 and TRBJ2-6; maybe TRBD1 (6 bases). In nucleotides, the CDR3 is TGTGCCAGCACTCGACGAGGGGGATCTGGGGCCAACGTCCTGACTTTC. This codes for CASTRRGGSGANVLTF.